Shown below are 20 T cell receptor beta chains from a single sample sequenced in a study of T cell changes during pregnancy in multiple sclerosis. Assay: immunoSEQ multiplex PCR; the TCRdb copy retains only in-frame clones and omits some. Counted here are about 48,000 clones, 92% occurring once; the ten biggest clones make up roughly 0.85%. This specimen was CD4+ T cells from peripheral blood mononuclear cells, taken in the second trimester of pregnancy. All receptors come from a female donor in good health, enrolled as a control in a pregnancy study.

The chain is built from TRBV6-5 and TRBJ1-1; D remains unclear. Trimming removed 4 bases from V and 11 bases from J, with 14 bases in between. There are 12 residues in the CDR3. Germline CDR1 is MNHEY and CDR2 is SVGAGI. The CDR3 coding sequence is TGTGCCAGCAGTTCTCACTTGATGAGGGCTTTCTTT. Translation gives CASSSHLMRAFF.

The V call is TRBV6-6, the J call TRBJ1-2, with a tentative D call TRBD1 (6 bases). The CDR3 totals 14 residues. CDR1 is MNHNY, CDR2 SVGAGI, per germline (reference sequence). V was cut by 6 bases and J by 6 bases, with 17 bases left in between. The CDR3 spells CASRARFEGDGYTF. The CDR3 DNA follows: TGTGCCAGCAGGGCCCGCTTCGAGGGGGATGGCTACACCTTC.

The chain couples TRBV6-6 to TRBJ1-5, with 8 bases that match TRBD1. The V segment lost 6 bases and the J segment 7 bases; nucleotides outside the gene matches: 8. CDR3 length equals 14 residues. CDR1 is MNHNY, CDR2 SVGAGI, per germline (reference sequence). The CDR3 sequence is CASSFDRGSQPQHF. DNA of the CDR3: TGTGCCAGCAGCTTCGACAGGGGCAGCCAGCCCCAGCATTTT.

The rearrangement uses TRBV28 and TRBJ1-1; TRBD1 is a possible D gene (5 bases). The CDR3 extends over 16 amino acids. V lost 6 bases to trimming and J lost 3 bases, with 20 bases between them. Germline loops: CDR1 MDHEN, CDR2 SYDVKM. CDR3 DNA: TGTGCCAGCAGGTCCGGGGGAGCAGGGCTACACACTGAAGCTTTCTTT. The encoded protein is CASRSGGAGLHTEAFF.

The chain is built from TRBV9 and TRBJ1-2; D is possibly TRBD1 (5 bases). Trimming left V 6 bases short and J 6 bases short, with 15 bases between. The germline gives CDR1 SGDLS, CDR2 YYNGEE. This CDR3 region has 13 residues. The CDR3 spells CASTRGSGNGYTF. CDR3 in DNA: TGTGCCAGCACCCGGGGGTCGGGGAATGGCTACACCTTC.

V usage is TRBV5-6 and J usage is TRBJ2-2; the match to TRBD1 covers 7 bases. From germline, CDR1 is SGHDT and CDR2 YYEEEE. The CDR3 length is 16 residues. The ends lost 4 bases at V and 3 bases at J; junction bases unmatched: 9. The CDR3 DNA sequence: TGTGCCAGCAGCAAAAAGACAGGGAGTTACACCGGGGAGCTGTTTTTT. Its protein product is CASSKKTGSYTGELFF.

The chain couples TRBV6-6 to TRBJ2-3; D gene ambiguous. The length of the CDR3 is 13 residues. Germline-derived CDR1 and CDR2 are MNHNY and SVGAGI (reference sequence). V gave up 0 bases and J gave up 4 bases, with 5 bases separating them. The CDR3 nucleotides read TGTGCCAGCAGTTACTCGTCCTCAGATACGCAGTATTTT. Its translation is CASSYSSSDTQYF.

CDR3 loop: CASSSLAGGSTDTQYF. In nucleotides, the CDR3 is TGTGCCAGCAGCTCCTTAGCGGGAGGGAGCACAGATACGCAGTATTTT. The chain has TRBV5-4 and TRBJ2-3, with 11 bases fitting TRBD2. In germline, CDR1 is SGHNT, CDR2 YYREEE (reference sequence). CDR3 length equals 16 residues. V lost 3 bases to trimming and J lost 0 bases; unmatched junction nucleotides: 3.

The chain couples TRBV5-1 to TRBJ2-7, with D possibly matching TRBD2 (5 bases). Trimming stripped 2 bases from V and 1 base from J, with 10 bases between. Germline CDR1 is SGHRS and CDR2 is YFSETQ. The CDR3 consists of 14 residues. Written as DNA, the CDR3 is TGCGCCAGCAGCTTAAGACGGGATTCCTACGAGCAGTACTTC. This translates into CASSLRRDSYEQYF.

V and J are TRBV9 and TRBJ2-1, with TRBD2 identical over 8 bases. The CDR3 has 15 amino acids. V lost 0 bases and J lost 7; bases outside the gene matches: 6. Germline CDR1 is SGDLS and CDR2 is YYNGEE. The CDR3 nucleotides are TGTGCCAGCAGCGTAGGGTCACTAGCGGAGAATGAGCAGTTCTTC. Its protein is CASSVGSLAENEQFF.

The chain carries TRBV6-1 and TRBJ2-1; TRBD1 agrees at 8 bases. Germline V gives CDR1 MNHNS, CDR2 SASEGT. Trimming took 6 bases from V and 7 from J; bases not matched to a gene: 8. The CDR3 totals 14 residues. The CDR3: CASRDVQGVNEQFF. As DNA, the CDR3 is TGTGCCAGCAGGGATGTACAGGGGGTGAATGAGCAGTTCTTC.

The chain employs TRBV11-3 and TRBJ2-3; D is possibly TRBD1 (6 bases). CDR1 and CDR2 from the germline V gene are SGHNT and YENEEA. This CDR3 is 14 amino acids long. V gave up 3 bases and J gave up 6 bases, with 13 bases separating them. The DNA for the CDR3 is TGTGCCAGCAGCTTCGACAGGTTAATCGATACGCAGTATTTT. Translating gives CASSFDRLIDTQYF.

V and J are TRBV4-2 and TRBJ1-2; D is perhaps TRBD1 (6 bases). CDR3 size: 14 residues. The V end lost 4 bases, the J end lost 6 bases, and 15 bases lay between the germline ends. CDR1 is LGHNA, CDR2 YNFKEQ, per germline. The CDR3 is CASSLNQGNDGYTF. The CDR3 coding sequence is TGTGCCAGCAGCCTCAATCAGGGGAACGATGGCTACACCTTC.

The chain employs TRBV6-5 and TRBJ2-2, with 9 bases matching TRBD2. The germline V gene has CDR1 MNHEY and CDR2 SVGAGI. The CDR3 is made up of 14 amino acids. The trim removed 8 bases at V and 6 bases at J, leaving 7 bases unmatched. The CDR3 reads CASLPGLASGELFF. CDR3 nucleotides: TGTGCCAGCTTACCGGGACTAGCATCCGGGGAGCTGTTTTTT.

V gene TRBV5-1 combines with J gene TRBJ1-1; D might be TRBD1 (6 bases). Trimming stripped 0 bases from V and 2 bases from J, with 11 bases between. The germline V gene encodes CDR1 SGHRS and CDR2 YFSETQ. The CDR3 is 15 residues long. The CDR3 loop reads CASSLEPGHNTEAFF. The CDR3 coding sequence is TGCGCCAGCAGCTTGGAGCCGGGACACAACACTGAAGCTTTCTTT.

This chain links TRBV29-1 with TRBJ2-3; TRBD2 agrees at 7 bases. Per the germline V gene, CDR1 is SQVTM and CDR2 is ANQGSEA. The CDR3 sequence is 15 residues long. The ends lost 4 bases at V and 1 base at J; junction bases unmatched: 8. The CDR3 sequence is CSVGRREIGTDTQYF. In DNA form, the CDR3 reads TGCAGCGTTGGGAGGCGGGAGATCGGCACAGATACGCAGTATTTT.

J is TRBJ2-7 and V is TRBV28; TRBD1 agrees at 8 bases. The germline gives CDR1 MDHEN, CDR2 SYDVKM. The J segment lost 0 bases and the V segment lost 3 bases, leaving 7 bases of the junction unmatched. The CDR3 is made up of 16 amino acids. CDR3 coding DNA: TGTGCCAGCAGTTTCCCCCAAGACAGGGGCTCCTACGAGCAGTACTTC. Its translation is CASSFPQDRGSYEQYF.

The J gene is TRBJ2-2, the V gene TRBV19; 11 bases agree with TRBD2. The germline gives CDR1 LNHDA, CDR2 SQIVND (reference sequence). CDR3 length: 15 amino acids. Trimming cost V 5 bases and J 4 bases; bases outside gene matches: 3. Here the CDR3 DNA reads TGTGCCAGTAGTCCCGGGACTAGCGGCACCGGGGAGCTGTTTTTT. Its protein is CASSPGTSGTGELFF.

The chain recombines TRBV5-6 with TRBJ1-1; 10 bases line up with TRBD1. Germline V lookup: CDR1 SGHDT, CDR2 YYEEEE. Trimming at V came to 4 bases and at J to 6 bases, leaving 15 bases not matched to a gene. CDR3 size: 17 residues. CDR3 sequence (DNA): TGTGCCAGCAGCCCGCTGGGGACAGGGGTGATTGACGCTGAAGCTTTCTTT. This translates into CASSPLGTGVIDAEAFF.

The V call is TRBV5-1, the J call TRBJ2-1; 8 nucleotides agree with TRBD2. Germline V CDR1 and CDR2: SGHRS, YFSETQ. The J segment lost 8 bases and the V segment lost 9 bases, leaving 22 bases of the junction unmatched. CDR3 length: 17 residues. The CDR3 sequence is CANFRGGLNRDHDEQFF. Written as DNA, the CDR3 is TGCGCCAACTTCCGGGGGGGCCTCAACCGGGATCACGATGAGCAGTTCTTC. The full variable domain, its missing parts supplied by reference TRBV5-1 and TRBJ2-1, is KAGVTQTPRYLIKTRGQQVTLSCSPISGHRSVSWYQQTPGQGLQFLFEYFSETQRNKGNFPGRFSGRQFSNSRSEMNVSTLELGDSALYLCANFRGGLNRDHDEQFFGPGTRLTVL.